This T cell receptor beta chain was identified in a study of siplizumab effects on memory and regulatory T cells. TCRdb's table, derived via immunoSEQ multiplex PCR, lists solely in-frame clones and lacks some. The sample shows over 100,000 clones, 92% of them seen only once. The length of the CDR3 is 13 residues. The V and J ends lost 0 bases and 6 bases respectively, with 5 bases between them. The germline CDR1 and CDR2 sequences are LNHDA and SQIVND (reference sequence). The clonotype was recovered from a human donor in good health. The V gene is TRBV19, the J gene TRBJ2-2; tentatively, D is TRBD1 (5 bases). The specimen was Tregs sorted from blood. The CDR3 is CASSIDRAGELFF. The DNA of the CDR3 is TGTGCCAGTAGTATAGACAGGGCCGGGGAGCTGTTTTTT.